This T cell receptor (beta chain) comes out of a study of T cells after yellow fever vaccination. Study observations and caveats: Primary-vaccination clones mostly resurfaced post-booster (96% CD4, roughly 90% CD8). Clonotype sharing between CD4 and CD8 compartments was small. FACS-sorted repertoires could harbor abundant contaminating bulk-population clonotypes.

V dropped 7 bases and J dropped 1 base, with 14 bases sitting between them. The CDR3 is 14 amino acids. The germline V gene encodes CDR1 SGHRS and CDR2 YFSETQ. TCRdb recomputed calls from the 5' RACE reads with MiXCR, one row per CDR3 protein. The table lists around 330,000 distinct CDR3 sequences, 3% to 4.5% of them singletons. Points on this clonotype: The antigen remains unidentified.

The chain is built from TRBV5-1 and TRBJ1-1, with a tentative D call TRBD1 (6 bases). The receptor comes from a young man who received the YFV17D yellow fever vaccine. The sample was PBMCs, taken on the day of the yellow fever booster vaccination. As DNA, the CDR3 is TGCGCCAGCGGGTTTGGGACAAGGAACACTGAAGCTTTCTTT. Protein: CASGFGTRNTEAFF.